This T cell receptor beta chain was retrieved from a study of T cells after posttransplantation cyclophosphamide. Study-wide results and limits: TRB clonality was highly associated with recipient CMV seropositivity and reactivation. Later blood repertoires were often dominated by clones from the donor CD8+ memory compartment. Blood and skin or GI T cell repertoires showed limited TRB overlap.

This clone was detected many times. Its specificity is unknown. With 1 base removed from V and 5 bases from J, the gap between germline ends came to 6 bases. The V gene's germline CDR1 is SGHAT and CDR2 FQNNGV. The CDR3 consists of 12 residues. Busulfan-fludarabine conditioning, marrow transplant, and cyclophosphamide on days +3 and +4 were administered. The assay was immunoSEQ multiplex PCR, and TCRdb's table has in-frame clones only and misses some. This repertoire lists some 17,000 clones without singletons; around 0.57% sits in the top ten. The specimen comprised PBMCs, sampled after allogeneic stem cell transplant with posttransplant cyclophosphamide. This receptor was obtained from a female patient between 30 and 45 years old who received an allogeneic stem cell transplant from a related donor, was CMV-positive, and had no GVHD. Among the T cells, some may be from the graft donor. The rearrangement uses TRBV11-2 and TRBJ2-7; D gene uncertain. CDR3 in amino acids: CASSLGLHEQYF. The CDR3 nucleotides read TGTGCCAGCAGCTTAGGTCTACACGAGCAGTACTTC. The whole variable domain, remainder taken from reference TRBV11-2 and TRBJ2-7, is EAGVAQSPRYKIIEKRQSVAFWCNPISGHATLYWYQQILGQGPKLLIQFQNNGVVDDSQLPKDRFSAERLKGVDSTLKIQPAKLEDSAVYLCASSLGLHEQYFGPGTRLTVT.